A selection of T cell receptor beta chains follows, all from one sample in a study of T cells in tuberculosis. The assay was immunoSEQ multiplex PCR, and TCRdb's table has in-frame clones only and misses some. The sample lists 50,000 or so clones, roughly 86% occurring once. The sequencing input was CD1b-GMM tetramer-negative cells sorted from PBMCs. Every receptor here comes from an adult woman with latent tuberculosis. The CDR3 runs from the conserved cysteine through the conserved F or W. D genes are given only for firm matches. Not every row has a clone size; where given, it reads once, few, many or a size class.

TRBV4-3	16	NA	TRBJ1-6	TRBD1	CASSQALGQANSPLHF	TGCGCCAGCAGCCAGGCTTTGGGACAGGCAAATTCACCCCTCCACTTT
TRBV7-3	13	NA	TRBJ2-1	TRBD1	CASSEDRDNEQFF	TGTGCCAGCAGCGAGGACAGGGACAATGAGCAGTTCTTC
TRBV22-1	18	few	TRBJ2-6	NA	CPGRYWRKRTSRANVLTF	TGTCCTGGGAGGTATTGGCGAAAGCGAACAAGTCGGGCCAACGTCCTGACTTTC
TRBV27	17	NA	TRBJ1-2	TRBD1	CASSPMDRGRGDYGYTF	TGTGCCAGCAGTCCCATGGACAGGGGGCGCGGGGACTATGGCTACACCTTC
TRBV30	13	NA	TRBJ2-5	NA	CAWSGRERRPQYF	TGTGCCTGGAGTGGCCGCGAAAGGAGACCCCAGTACTTC
TRBV7-3	15	NA	TRBJ2-5	TRBD1	CASSPGTGGEETQYF	TGTGCCAGCAGTCCCGGGACAGGGGGCGAAGAGACCCAGTACTTC
TRBV5-8	16	NA	TRBJ2-7	NA	CASCPSGTPGDYEQYF	TGTGCCAGCTGCCCTTCTGGGACACCCGGGGACTACGAGCAGTACTTC
TRBV6-5	13	NA	TRBJ2-1	NA	CASSYPGSNEQFF	TGTGCCAGCAGTTACCCTGGGAGCAATGAGCAGTTCTTC
TRBV6-5	13	NA	TRBJ2-1	NA	CASSYSTGGEQFF	TGTGCCAGCAGTTACTCGACAGGTGGAGAGCAGTTCTTC
TRBV6-1	16	NA	TRBJ2-7	NA	CASSASNVGPYYEQYF	TGTGCCAGCAGTGCCTCCAACGTTGGGCCGTATTACGAGCAGTACTTC
TRBV2	16	once	TRBJ2-2	NA	CASSDSRRAAPGELFF	TGTGCCAGCAGTGACAGCAGGCGCGCTGCACCCGGGGAGCTGTTTTTT
TRBV6-5	14	NA	TRBJ2-3	TRBD2	CASRSGPSTDTQYF	TGTGCCTCCCGTAGCGGGCCTAGCACAGATACGCAGTATTTT
TRBV7-9	16	NA	TRBJ2-5	NA	CASSTLLVQGRETQYF	TGTGCCAGCAGCACACTCCTCGTACAGGGTCGGGAGACCCAGTACTTC
TRBV5-4	15	NA	TRBJ1-2	TRBD1	CASSLDPTGAYGYTF	TGTGCCAGCAGCTTGGACCCGACAGGGGCCTATGGCTACACCTTC
TRBV29-1	14	NA	TRBJ1-1	TRBD1	CSVTDRGVQIQAFF	TGCAGCGTGACGGACAGGGGAGTCCAAATTCAAGCTTTCTTT
TRBV7-8	15	NA	TRBJ2-2	NA	CASSLNRGGTGELFF	TGTGCCAGCAGCTTAAATAGGGGAGGCACCGGGGAGCTGTTTTTT
TRBV4-3	16	NA	TRBJ2-7	NA	CASSLQLAGAAYEQYF	TGCGCCAGCAGCCTACAGCTCGCTGGGGCCGCTTACGAGCAGTACTTC
TRBV28	15	NA	TRBJ1-2	TRBD1	CASSGTGGLLYGYTF	TGTGCCAGCAGTGGGACAGGGGGCCTACTTTATGGCTACACCTTC
TRBV29-1	12	NA	TRBJ2-1	TRBD1	CSVRTGGHEQFF	TGCAGCGTTCGGACAGGGGGGCATGAGCAGTTCTTC
TRBV7-2	18	NA	TRBJ2-1	TRBD2	CASSFPRTSGGALDEQFF	TGTGCCAGCAGCTTCCCCCGAACTAGCGGGGGGGCCCTGGATGAGCAGTTCTTC
TRBV27	15	NA	TRBJ2-6	NA	CASSLTLAGANVLTF	TGTGCCAGCAGTTTAACTCTGGCTGGGGCCAACGTCCTGACTTTC
TRBV7-2	14	NA	TRBJ2-7	NA	CASRLERFSYEQYF	TGTGCCAGCAGGCTGGAGAGGTTCTCCTACGAGCAGTACTTC
TRBV5-4	14	NA	TRBJ2-1	TRBD2	CASSWGGRANEQFF	TGTGCCAGCAGCTGGGGGGGGAGGGCGAATGAGCAGTTCTTC
TRBV6-5	16	few	TRBJ1-2	NA	CASSYRMSRANYGYTF	TGTGCCAGCAGTTACCGTATGTCTCGGGCTAACTATGGCTACACCTTC
TRBV7-8	17	NA	TRBJ2-4	TRBD2	CATTPGLAGVARDIQYF	TGTGCCACCACACCGGGACTAGCGGGGGTTGCCAGGGACATTCAGTACTTC
TRBV5-4	14	NA	TRBJ2-1	TRBD2	CASSLGDYINEQFF	TGTGCCAGCAGCTTGGGGGACTATATCAATGAGCAGTTCTTC
TRBV4-3	16	NA	TRBJ2-1	NA	CASSQDRVWLWSEQFF	TGCGCCAGCAGCCAAGATCGAGTATGGTTGTGGAGTGAGCAGTTCTTC
TRBV6-5	15	NA	TRBJ1-5	TRBD1	CASRRRQGGSQPQHF	TGTGCCAGCAGACGCCGACAGGGGGGCTCTCAGCCCCAGCATTTT
TRBV19	14	NA	TRBJ1-5	NA	CASSIGVRVQPQHF	TGTGCCAGTAGTATAGGTGTTCGGGTTCAGCCCCAGCATTTT